This entry concerns a single T cell receptor (beta chain). This entry belongs to a study of T cell responses to AZD1222 COVID-19 vaccine. V was shortened by 4 bases and J by 4 bases, with 12 bases between the two germline ends. Germline-derived CDR1 and CDR2 are SGHNT and YYREEE (reference sequence). This CDR3 has 14 residues. Sequenced by immunoSEQ multiplex PCR; TCRdb stores in-frame clones only, minus some. The top ten hold around a tenth of the sample, which has some 120,000 clones, 88% seen once. The chain combines TRBV5-4 with TRBJ1-3; D possibly corresponds to TRBD1 (5 bases). The material sequenced was peripheral blood, taken on day 0 of AZD1222 vaccination. The clonotype comes from an adult in good health. The CDR3 DNA follows: TGTGCCAGCAGCGGGGGGGATGCCGGAAACACCATATATTTT. This encodes CASSGGDAGNTIYF.